Sequencing of this T cell receptor (beta chain) was carried out in a study of human T cells and chemical hapten exposure. Time point in this sample: patch test 3, about 24 weeks after DPC sensitization. Treatment described: therapeutic diphenylcyclopropenone sensitization with weekly scalp DPC. Notes on the study in general: With regard to DPC sensitization, TCRs above 1 in 1000 frequency did not change.

V was cut by 6 bases and J by 5 bases, with 14 bases left in between. The length of the CDR3 is 14 residues. This clonotype was found many times. Its matching antigen is unknown. Via MiXCR, TCRdb re-called the RACE reads, giving one row per CDR3 protein. The sample lists 75,000 to 90,000 distinct CDR3 sequences; 10% to 11% were seen once. The chain combines TRBV12-3 or TRBV12-4 with TRBJ1-5; a possible D gene is TRBD1 (5 bases). The sequence derives from a woman in her forties or fifties with alopecia areata. Some clones in this sample may be carry-over from other donors' samples. The input for sequencing was whole blood, taken in connection with sensitization to the hapten diphenylcyclopropenone (DPC). The DNA for the CDR3 is TGTGCCAGCAGGTCCCCGGGACGGTATCAGCCCCAGCATTTT. This sequence encodes CASRSPGRYQPQHF.